This paragraph reports one TCR beta chain. Original data processing: It was from reference gene primer amplification that nucleated cell counts were estimated. The table came from immunoSEQ multiplex PCR; TCRdb's copy has only in-frame clones and leaves some out. From that table come the V and J calls and clone size; the DNA was used to work out D and trimming. The table has about 170,000 clones, around nine tenths seen once. These data are taken from a study of blood T cell repertoires in COVID-19. Study-level background: Both acute and convalescent COVID-19 samples were obtained from the United States, Italy and Spain. Sample material is recorded as cDNA or gDNA derived from T cells, B-cell-depleted T cells, or PBMCs.

Per the germline V gene, CDR1 is SGHDN and CDR2 is FVKESK. CDR3 length equals 12 residues. Trimming cost V 4 bases and J 7 bases, with 7 bases left between them. The V call is TRBV14, the J call TRBJ2-2; no clear D gene. The TCR was taken from a man aged 45 to 65 with acute or convalescent COVID-19. The sequencing sample was made of peripheral blood. As DNA, the CDR3 is TGTGCCAGCAGCCCCTACGGCGGGGAGCTGTTTTTT. This sequence encodes CASSPYGGELFF.